The present T cell receptor beta chain was sequenced within a study of regulatory and conventional T cells in RAG deficiency. TCRdb's copy holds only in-frame clones and misses some; the assay was immunoSEQ multiplex PCR. The table shows more than 35,000 clones, with more than 80% occurring only once. Conventional CD4+ T cells were sorted from blood as CD25-low CD127-high cells. CDR1 and CDR2 from the germline V gene are MDHEN and SYDVKM. Trimming left V 3 bases short and J 3 bases short, with 13 bases between. The CDR3 spans 15 residues. Study-wide points: In Omenn syndrome, Treg and Tconv repertoires overlapped >80%.

Concerning this clone: Its antigen is as yet unknown.

The sample was also linked to a second study, of regulatory T cells. As that study records: The PCR used 52 TRBV and 13 TRBJ primers.

The rearrangement links TRBV28 to TRBJ2-3; TRBD2 might be the D (6 bases). The source material was CD4+ effector T cells sorted from blood. This receptor was taken from a human donor in good health. CDR3 in DNA: TGTGCCAGCAGTTTGGAGGGCCGAGGGACAGATACGCAGTATTTT. Its translation is CASSLEGRGTDTQYF.